This record concerns one T cell receptor beta chain sequence. The antigen is not known. This record comes from a study of CD8+CD57+ T cells in acquired aplastic anemia. Across the study: Each DNA sample taken from sorted CD4+ and CD8+ cells came to 3 to 3.5 ug on average. General study points: Common to patients and controls were about 31 CD8+ CDR3 sequences.

The germline gives CDR1 SNHLY, CDR2 FYNNEI. The V gene lost 6 bases and the J gene lost 7 bases, with 19 bases spanning the gap. The CDR3 has 14 residues. The use of genomic DNA as template underpinned the TCR beta VDJ and CDR3 profiling. TCRdb re-called the reads with MiXCR, one entry per CDR3 protein. Seen here are fewer than 250,000 distinct CDR3 sequences, roughly half observed once, and the top ten hold around a sixth. The receptor was derived from a human donor in good health, serving as a control. The chain carries TRBV2 and TRBJ2-7, with D tentatively TRBD1 (6 bases). The material sequenced was sorted CD4+, CD8+, or CD8+CD57+ T cells (not recorded which) from PBMCs. CDR3 region: CASSPRGSNREQYF. CDR3 DNA: TGTGCCAGCAGCCCGAGGGGGAGTAATAGGGAGCAGTACTTC.